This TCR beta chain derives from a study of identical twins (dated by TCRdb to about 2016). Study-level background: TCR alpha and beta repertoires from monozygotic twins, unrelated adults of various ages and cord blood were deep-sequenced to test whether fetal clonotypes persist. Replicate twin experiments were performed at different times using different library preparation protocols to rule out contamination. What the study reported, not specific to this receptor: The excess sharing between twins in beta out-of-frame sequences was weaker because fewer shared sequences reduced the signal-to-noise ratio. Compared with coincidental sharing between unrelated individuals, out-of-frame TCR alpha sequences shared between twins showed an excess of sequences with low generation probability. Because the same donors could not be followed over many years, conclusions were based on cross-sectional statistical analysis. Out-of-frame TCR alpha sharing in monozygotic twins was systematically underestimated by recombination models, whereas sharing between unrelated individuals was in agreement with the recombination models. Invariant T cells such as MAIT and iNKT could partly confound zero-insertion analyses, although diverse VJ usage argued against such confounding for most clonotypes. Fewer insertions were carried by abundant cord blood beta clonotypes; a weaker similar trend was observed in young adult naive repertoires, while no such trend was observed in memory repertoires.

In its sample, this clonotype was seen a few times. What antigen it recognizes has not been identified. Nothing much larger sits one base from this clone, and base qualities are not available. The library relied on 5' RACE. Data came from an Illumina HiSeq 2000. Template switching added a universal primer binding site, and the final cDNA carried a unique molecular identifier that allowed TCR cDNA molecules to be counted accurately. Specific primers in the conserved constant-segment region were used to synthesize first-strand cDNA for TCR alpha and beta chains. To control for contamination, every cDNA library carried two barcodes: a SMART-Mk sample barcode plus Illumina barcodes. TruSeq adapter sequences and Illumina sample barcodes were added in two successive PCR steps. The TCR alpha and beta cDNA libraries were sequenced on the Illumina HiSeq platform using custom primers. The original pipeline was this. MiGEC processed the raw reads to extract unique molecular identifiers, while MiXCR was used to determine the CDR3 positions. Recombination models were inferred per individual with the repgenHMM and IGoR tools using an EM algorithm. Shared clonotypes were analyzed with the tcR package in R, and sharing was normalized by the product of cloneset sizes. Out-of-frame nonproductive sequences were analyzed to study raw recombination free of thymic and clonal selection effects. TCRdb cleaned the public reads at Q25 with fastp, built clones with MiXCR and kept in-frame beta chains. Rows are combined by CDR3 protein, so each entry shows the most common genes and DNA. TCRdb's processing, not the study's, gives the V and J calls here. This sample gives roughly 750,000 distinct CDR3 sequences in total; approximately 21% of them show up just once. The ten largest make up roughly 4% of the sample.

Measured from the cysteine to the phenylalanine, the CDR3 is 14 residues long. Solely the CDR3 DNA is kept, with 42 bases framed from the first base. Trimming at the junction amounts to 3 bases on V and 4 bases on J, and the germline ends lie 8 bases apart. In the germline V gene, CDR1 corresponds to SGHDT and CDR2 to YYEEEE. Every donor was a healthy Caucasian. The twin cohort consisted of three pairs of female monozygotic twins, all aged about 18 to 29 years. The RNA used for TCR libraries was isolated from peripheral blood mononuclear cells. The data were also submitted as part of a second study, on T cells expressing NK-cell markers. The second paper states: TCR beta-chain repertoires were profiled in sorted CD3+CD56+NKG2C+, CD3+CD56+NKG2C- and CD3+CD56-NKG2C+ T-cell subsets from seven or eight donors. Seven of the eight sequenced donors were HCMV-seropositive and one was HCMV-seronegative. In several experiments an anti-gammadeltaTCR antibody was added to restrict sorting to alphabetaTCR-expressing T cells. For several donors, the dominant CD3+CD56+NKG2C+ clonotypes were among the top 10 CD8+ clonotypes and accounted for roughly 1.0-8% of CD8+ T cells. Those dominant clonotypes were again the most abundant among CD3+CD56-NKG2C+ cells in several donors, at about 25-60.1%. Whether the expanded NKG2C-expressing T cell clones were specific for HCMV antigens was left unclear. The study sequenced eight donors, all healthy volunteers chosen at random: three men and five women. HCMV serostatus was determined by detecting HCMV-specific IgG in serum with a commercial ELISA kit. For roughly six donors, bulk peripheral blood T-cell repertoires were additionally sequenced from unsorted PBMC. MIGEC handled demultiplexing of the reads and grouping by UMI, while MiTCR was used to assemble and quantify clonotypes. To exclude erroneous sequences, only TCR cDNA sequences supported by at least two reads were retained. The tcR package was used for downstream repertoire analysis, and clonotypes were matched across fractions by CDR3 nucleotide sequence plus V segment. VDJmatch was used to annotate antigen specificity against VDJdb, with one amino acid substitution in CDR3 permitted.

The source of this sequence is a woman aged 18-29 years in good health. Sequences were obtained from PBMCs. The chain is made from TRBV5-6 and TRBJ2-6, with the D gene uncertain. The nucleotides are TGTGCCAGCAGCTCCCCCACCGGGGCCAACGTCCTGACTTTC. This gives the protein CASSSPTGANVLTF.